This TCR beta chain was captured by sequencing in a study of radiation and T cells in renal cell carcinoma. The table came from immunoSEQ multiplex PCR; TCRdb's copy has only in-frame clones and leaves some out. The data hold 150,000 or so clones, with roughly 90% observed a single time. Germline V lookup: CDR1 MNHNY, CDR2 SVGAGI (reference sequence). The germline V and J ends were trimmed by 6 bases and 3 bases, with 20 bases remaining between them. The CDR3 sequence is 16 residues long. The sample's time point: blood 2 weeks post-SBRT. Treatment defined: 15 Gy SBRT to primary tumor, nephrectomy 4 weeks later. Serial blood draws occurred at baseline and 2 and 4 weeks post-SBRT. This renal cell carcinoma was of the clear cell type.

The source material was blood, sampled from a patient whose treatment included radiotherapy and nephrectomy. The chain combines TRBV6-6 with TRBJ1-2, with a tentative D call TRBD1 (5 bases). The receptor's source is a woman aged 45-60 years with renal cell carcinoma. CDR3 residues: CASRPRLGASYYGYTF. CDR3 sequence (DNA): TGTGCCAGCAGGCCCCGTTTAGGGGCATCTTACTATGGCTACACCTTC.